Following are 4 T cell receptor beta chains from one sample sequenced in a study of cytomegalovirus exposure and HLA in healthy donors. A multiplex PCR was run with 60 Vbeta primers and 13 Jbeta primers. TCRdb keeps only in-frame clones here, not all; method: immunoSEQ multiplex PCR. The sample includes roughly 100,000 clones, over 9.5% seen only once; the top ten take approximately 6%. Sequencing was performed on PBMCs. Receptors originate from a man in his forties or fifties in good health and CMV-seropositive.

V and J are TRBV27 and TRBJ1-1, with a possible D match to TRBD1 (5 bases). Germline lookup yields CDR1 MNHEY and CDR2 SMNVEV (reference sequence). V shed 3 bases and J shed 1 base, with 9 bases lying between them. This CDR3 has 14 residues. The chain's CDR3 is CASSFFQGNTEAFF. CDR3 in DNA: TGTGCCAGCAGTTTTTTCCAGGGGAACACTGAAGCTTTCTTT.

The rearrangement links TRBV7-6 to TRBJ2-7; D not resolved. This CDR3 region has 11 residues. V was trimmed by 4 bases and J by 5 bases, leaving 6 bases between them. The germline V gene encodes CDR1 SGHVS and CDR2 FNYEAQ. CDR3 residues: CASSSDNEQYF. CDR3 sequence (DNA): TGTGCCAGCAGCTCCGACAACGAGCAGTACTTC. The full variable domain, in which reference TRBV7-6 and TRBJ2-7 provide the parts outside the CDR3, is GAGVSQSPRYKVTKRGQDVALRCDPISGHVSLYWYRQALGQGPEFLTYFNYEAQQDKSGLPNDRFSAERPEGSISTLTIQRTEQRDSAMYRCASSSDNEQYFGPGTRLTVT.

The V and J genes are TRBV30 and TRBJ2-7; D not certain. The V end lost 2 bases, the J end lost 2 bases, and 4 bases lay between the germline ends. Germline CDR1 is GTSNPN and CDR2 is SVGIG (reference sequence). The CDR3 has 11 amino acids. CDR3 region: CAWSRTYEQYF. Written as DNA, the CDR3 is TGTGCCTGGAGTCGTACCTACGAGCAGTACTTC.

In this sample, this clone turned up a few times. The genes are TRBV6-5 and TRBJ2-1; 7 bases fit TRBD2. Germline CDR1 is MNHEY and CDR2 is SVGAGI. With V trimmed by 6 bases and J by 5 bases, 7 bases remained unmatched. This CDR3 has 14 amino acids. This CDR3 reads CASSYESGNNEQFF. DNA for the CDR3: TGTGCCAGCAGCTACGAAAGCGGGAACAATGAGCAGTTCTTC.